A single sample gave rise to the 3 T cell receptor beta chains below, sequenced in a study of control samples from healthy donors and cancer patients. The repertoire was sequenced with immunoSEQ multiplex PCR; TCRdb's copy has only in-frame clones and lacks some. Of 100,000 to 150,000 clones in the sample, 85% to 95% were seen once. The sequencing sample was made of PBMCs. The receptors shown here come from a man older than 75 with head and neck cancer.

The chain's CDR3 is CASSTRTSLYNEQFF. In DNA form, the CDR3 reads TGTGCCAGTAGTACTCGGACTAGTCTCTACAATGAGCAGTTCTTC. The V and J genes are TRBV19 and TRBJ2-1, with 7 nucleotides matching TRBD2. CDR3 length: 15 residues. Trimming cost V 4 bases and J 3 bases; bases outside gene matches: 6. CDR1 and CDR2 from the germline V gene are LNHDA and SQIVND (reference sequence).

The V and J genes are TRBV20-1 and TRBJ1-3; D not certain. There are 17 residues in the CDR3. CDR1 DFQATT and CDR2 SNEGSKA come from the germline V gene (reference sequence). V shed 3 bases and J shed 7 bases, with 25 bases lying between them. The CDR3 spells CSASPDFSRGVLNTIYF. The CDR3 nucleotides are TGCAGTGCTAGTCCGGATTTTAGCAGAGGAGTCTTGAACACCATATATTTT.

V gene TRBV30 combines with J gene TRBJ2-7; D is possibly TRBD2 (5 bases). Per germline, CDR1 GTSNPN and CDR2 SVGIG (reference sequence). Trimming removed 1 base from V and 4 bases from J, with 11 bases in between. The CDR3 consists of 13 residues. CDR3 loop: CAWSGGLIYEQYF. CDR3 coding DNA: TGTGCCTGGAGTGGCGGGCTCATTTACGAGCAGTACTTC.